These 10 T cell receptor beta chains were sequenced from one sample in a study of siplizumab effects on memory and regulatory T cells. Sequencing was performed with immunoSEQ multiplex PCR; in TCRdb, only in-frame clones are kept and a portion is missing. The sample includes roughly 62,000 clones, 70% to 85% seen only once; the top ten take 0.4% to 0.5%. Sequences were obtained from memory CD4+ T cells sorted from blood. Receptors were obtained from a human donor in good health.

V gene TRBV27 combines with J gene TRBJ2-5; D might be TRBD1 (6 bases). V lost 5 bases to trimming and J lost 1 base, with 20 bases between them. Germline loops: CDR1 MNHEY, CDR2 SMNVEV (reference sequence). This CDR3 region has 17 residues. CDR3 protein: CASSPPMGAQTQETQYF. CDR3 bases: TGTGCCAGCAGTCCACCCATGGGGGCGCAAACCCAAGAGACCCAGTACTTC.

In its sample, this clone was seen once. V is TRBV9 and J is TRBJ2-5; D is perhaps TRBD1 (6 bases). Trimming cost V 0 bases and J 1 base, with 10 bases left between them. The germline CDR1 and CDR2 sequences are SGDLS and YYNGEE. The CDR3 consists of 15 residues. This CDR3 reads CASSVGGQAQETQYF. The CDR3 DNA reads as TGTGCCAGCAGCGTAGGGGGACAAGCCCAAGAGACCCAGTACTTC. The full variable domain, completed using reference TRBV9 and TRBJ2-5, is DSGVTQTPKHLITATGQRVTLRCSPRSGDLSVYWYQQSLDQGLQFLIQYYNGEERAKGNILERFSAQQFPDLHSELNLSSLELGDSALYFCASSVGGQAQETQYFGPGTRLLVL.

Here the CDR3 DNA reads TGTGCCAGCAGCCTATCCCCGGGACAGGGGGCGGGTGGCTACACCTTC. This sequence encodes CASSLSPGQGAGGYTF. This chain joins TRBV5-6 and TRBJ1-2; 12 nucleotides agree with TRBD1. Per the germline V gene, CDR1 is SGHDT and CDR2 is YYEEEE. This CDR3 region has 16 residues. V dropped 4 bases and J dropped 7; count of bases not matched to a gene: 11.

This clone was seen a few times. V and J are TRBV10-3 and TRBJ1-4; 7 bases fit TRBD1. Per the germline V gene, CDR1 is ENHRY and CDR2 is SYGVKD. V lost 3 bases to trimming and J lost 0 bases; unmatched junction nucleotides: 4. This CDR3 has 16 residues. The chain's CDR3 is CAISDGQGATNEKLFF. The CDR3 bases are TGTGCCATCAGTGACGGGCAGGGGGCAACTAATGAAAAACTGTTTTTT.

This chain joins TRBV15 and TRBJ1-2, with 8 positions matching TRBD1. Per the germline V gene, CDR1 is LNHNV and CDR2 is YYDKDF (reference sequence). This CDR3 comprises 15 residues. The V gene end was trimmed by 1 base and the J gene end by 3 bases; junction bases not matched to a gene: 4. The CDR3 bases are TGTGCCACCAGCAGAGCTTTGGACAGGGACTATGGCTACACCTTC. It codes for CATSRALDRDYGYTF.

This rearrangement joins TRBV29-1 to TRBJ2-7; TRBD2 might be the D (6 bases). Germline CDR1 is SQVTM and CDR2 is ANQGSEA. The germline V and J ends were trimmed by 6 bases and 0 bases, with 12 bases remaining between them. This CDR3 is built from 13 residues. The CDR3 nucleotides are TGCAGCGTAGTGACGGACTACTCCTACGAGCAGTACTTC. As protein: CSVVTDYSYEQYF.

CDR3 amino acids: CASSQRQDPIGDEQFF. CDR3 DNA: TGTGCCAGCAGCCAAAGACAGGACCCTATTGGTGATGAGCAGTTCTTC. V is TRBV11-2 and J is TRBJ2-1; possible D gene TRBD1, 6 bases. Per germline, CDR1 SGHAT and CDR2 FQNNGV. The CDR3 consists of 16 residues. Trimming removed 5 bases at V and 8 bases at J, with 22 bases between.

The chain links TRBV11-2 to TRBJ1-3; D is unclear. The CDR3 is 14 amino acids. Germline CDR1 SGHAT, CDR2 FQNNGV. The V gene lost 5 bases and the J gene lost 6 bases, with 14 bases spanning the gap. CDR3 DNA: TGTGCCAGCAGCCCTCAGGTCCCTCAAAACACCATATATTTT. Amino acid sequence: CASSPQVPQNTIYF. The full variable domain, in which reference TRBV11-2 and TRBJ1-3 provide the parts outside the CDR3, is EAGVAQSPRYKIIEKRQSVAFWCNPISGHATLYWYQQILGQGPKLLIQFQNNGVVDDSQLPKDRFSAERLKGVDSTLKIQPAKLEDSAVYLCASSPQVPQNTIYFGEGSWLTVV.

The V and J genes are TRBV27 and TRBJ1-2; 7 bases map to TRBD1. V was clipped by 5 bases and J by 8 bases; unmatched bases: 11. This CDR3 region has 14 residues. CDR1 and CDR2 (germline): MNHEY, SMNVEV (reference sequence). DNA for the CDR3: TGTGCCAGCAGTCCCTCGGACAGGTGGAAAGGCTACACCTTC. This gives the protein CASSPSDRWKGYTF.

This chain connects TRBV9 to TRBJ1-3, with TRBD1 as a possible D gene (6 bases). Deletions cut 8 bases from V and 0 bases from J, with 12 bases between. This CDR3 has 14 residues. Looked up from germline, CDR1 is SGDLS and CDR2 is YYNGEE. DNA for the CDR3: TGTGCCAGACAGGGAATTCCCTCTGGAAACACCATATATTTT. Translation gives CARQGIPSGNTIYF.